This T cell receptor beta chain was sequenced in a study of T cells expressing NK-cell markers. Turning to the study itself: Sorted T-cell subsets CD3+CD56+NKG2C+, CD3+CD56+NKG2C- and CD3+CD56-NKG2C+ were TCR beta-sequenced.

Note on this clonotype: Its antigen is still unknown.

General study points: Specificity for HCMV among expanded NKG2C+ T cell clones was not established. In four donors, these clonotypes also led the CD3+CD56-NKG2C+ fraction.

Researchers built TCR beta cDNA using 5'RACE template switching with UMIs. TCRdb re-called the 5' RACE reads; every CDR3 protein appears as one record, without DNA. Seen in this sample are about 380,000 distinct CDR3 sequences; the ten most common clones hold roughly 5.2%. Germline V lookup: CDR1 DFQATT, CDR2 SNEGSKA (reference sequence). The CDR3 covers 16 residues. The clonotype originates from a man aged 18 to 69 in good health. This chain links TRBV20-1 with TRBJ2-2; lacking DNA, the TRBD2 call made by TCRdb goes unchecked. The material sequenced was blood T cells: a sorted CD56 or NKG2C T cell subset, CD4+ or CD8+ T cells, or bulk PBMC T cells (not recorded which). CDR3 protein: CSARDKTSRNTGELFF.